This TCR beta chain was obtained from a study of cytomegalovirus exposure and HLA in healthy donors. The V gene's germline CDR1 is SGHRS and CDR2 YFSETQ. This CDR3 region has 17 residues. Trimming removed 5 bases from V and 7 bases from J; junction bases left unmatched: 15. The study's findings and limits: Later analysis associated a missense DCLRE1C variant with TCR beta V- and J-gene trimming. Confirmation was obtained in vitro that a few CMV-associated chains are specific for CMV antigens. Researchers counted roughly 150 TCR beta chains as cytomegalovirus-associated. Cytomegalovirus status was reportedly diagnosed by the classifier with high sensitivity and specificity.

Primers included in the PCR were 60 Vbeta and 13 Jbeta primers. Sequencing was performed with immunoSEQ multiplex PCR; in TCRdb, only in-frame clones are kept and a portion is missing. The sample includes about 160,000 clones, nearly 80% of them seen just once. This clone was counted a few times. Its antigen is undetermined. The chain links TRBV5-1 to TRBJ1-6; 7 bases are shared with TRBD1. Input material: PBMCs. The TCR sequence derives from a man aged 18 to 29 in good health and CMV-seropositive. CDR3 residues: CASRLERGREYNSPLHF. The DNA of the CDR3 is TGCGCCAGCAGACTCGAAAGGGGGCGAGAGTACAATTCACCCCTCCACTTT.